The next 5 T cell receptor beta chains were all read from a single sample in a study of T-cell reconstitution after alpha-beta-depleted transplantation in children. A TCRbeta library incorporating unique molecular identifiers was prepared. TCRdb fed the PCR reads into MiXCR, producing one record per CDR3 protein. Here the sample spans 490,000 or so distinct CDR3 sequences, approximately 13% being singletons. The input for sequencing was PBMCs from the stem cell graft donor, taken from the stem cell graft. These receptors were taken from a human donor who donated a stem cell graft to a child with combined immunodeficiency.

This clonotype was picked up many times. The chain combines TRBV9 with TRBJ2-1, with TRBD1 identical over 8 bases. The CDR3 is 15 amino acids. J was trimmed by 2 bases and V by 4 bases; bases with no gene match: 5. Germline values: CDR1 SGDLS, CDR2 YYNGEE. The CDR3 here is CASSPRDRTYNEQFF. The CDR3 DNA sequence: TGTGCCAGCAGCCCCCGGGACAGGACCTACAATGAGCAGTTCTTC.

This clonotype was found many times. CDR3: CAISVAARDEQFF. The CDR3 DNA reads as TGTGCCATCAGTGTGGCGGCCCGGGATGAGCAGTTCTTC. The chain couples TRBV10-3 to TRBJ2-1; D gene ambiguous. The CDR3 covers 13 residues. V gave up 4 bases and J gave up 8 bases, with 12 bases separating them. In germline, CDR1 is ENHRY, CDR2 SYGVKD.

This clonotype was detected many times. The chain joins TRBV4-3 to TRBJ1-1; D not resolved. The CDR3 has 13 residues. Deletions cut 4 bases from V and 0 bases from J, with 6 bases between. The germline gives CDR1 LGHNA, CDR2 YSLEER. The CDR3 here is CASSPRMNTEAFF. The CDR3 DNA is TGCGCCAGCAGCCCCCGAATGAACACTGAAGCTTTCTTT.

In this sample, this clonotype turned up many times. DNA of the CDR3: TGTGCCAGCAGTTACCCACTGAATCAGGTTCGCCAAGAGACCCAGTACTTC. It translates to CASSYPLNQVRQETQYF. This rearrangement joins TRBV6-2 or TRBV6-3 to TRBJ2-5; D remains unclear. The CDR3 runs to 17 residues. Germline values: CDR1 MNHEY, CDR2 SVGEGT. Between the trimmed V and J ends, which lost 2 bases and 1 base, there was a span of 17 bases.

This clonotype was seen only a few times. The genes are TRBV5-1 and TRBJ2-1, with 9 bases fitting TRBD2. CDR1 and CDR2 (germline): SGHRS, YFSETQ. Germline trimming cut 7 bases from V and 10 bases from J; bases unmatched to any gene: 21. This CDR3 spans 17 amino acids. The CDR3 sequence is CASLNPQAGGPLGEQFF. The CDR3 bases are TGCGCCAGCCTCAACCCCCAGGCGGGAGGGCCGCTGGGCGAGCAGTTCTTC.